These 2 T cell receptor beta chains originate from one sample sequenced in a study of vaccination effects on CD4 cells after COVID-19. Subsequent to less than twelve days of culture, CD4+ T cells were isolated. Only in-frame clones appear in the TCRdb table, and some are missing; sequencing was by immunoSEQ multiplex PCR. The sample shows more than 60,000 clones, 70% to 85% of them seen only once. These receptors' antigens are unknown. Source: CD4+ T cells from PBMCs cultured without peptide, taken before COVID-19 vaccination. Receptor source: a human donor who had a prior SARS-CoV-2 infection.

The chain is built from TRBV2 and TRBJ1-2, with 7 bases fitting TRBD1. CDR3 size: 13 residues. The V segment lost 1 base and the J segment 8 bases; nucleotides outside the gene matches: 4. Germline CDR1 is SNHLY and CDR2 is FYNNEI. The chain's CDR3 is CASSEETGIGYTF. As DNA, the CDR3 is TGTGCCAGCAGTGAAGAGACAGGGATCGGCTACACCTTC.

The V call is TRBV5-6, the J call TRBJ1-1; the match to TRBD1 covers 8 bases. Germline values: CDR1 SGHDT, CDR2 YYEEEE. CDR3 length: 13 amino acids. Trimming took 1 base from V and 8 from J; bases not matched to a gene: 4. The CDR3 is CASSLMRTGEAFF. CDR3 sequence (DNA): TGTGCCAGCAGCTTGATGAGGACAGGGGAAGCTTTCTTT.